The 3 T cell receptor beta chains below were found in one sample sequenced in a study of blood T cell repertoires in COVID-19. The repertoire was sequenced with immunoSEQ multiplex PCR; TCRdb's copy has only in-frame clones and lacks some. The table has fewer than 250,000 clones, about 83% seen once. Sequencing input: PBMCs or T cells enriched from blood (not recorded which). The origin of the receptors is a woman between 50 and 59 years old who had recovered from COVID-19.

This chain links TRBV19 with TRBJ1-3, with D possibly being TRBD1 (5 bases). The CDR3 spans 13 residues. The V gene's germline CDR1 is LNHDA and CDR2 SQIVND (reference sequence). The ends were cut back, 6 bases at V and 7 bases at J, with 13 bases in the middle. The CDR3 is CASSQGGANTIYF. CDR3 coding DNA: TGTGCCAGTAGCCAAGGAGGGGCCAACACCATATATTTT.

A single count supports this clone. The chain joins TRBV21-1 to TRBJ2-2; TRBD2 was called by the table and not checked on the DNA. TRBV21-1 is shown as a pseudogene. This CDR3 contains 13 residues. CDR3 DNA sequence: TGTGCCACCAAGACTAGGAGGACCGGGGAGCTGTTTTTT. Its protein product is CATKTRRTGELFF.

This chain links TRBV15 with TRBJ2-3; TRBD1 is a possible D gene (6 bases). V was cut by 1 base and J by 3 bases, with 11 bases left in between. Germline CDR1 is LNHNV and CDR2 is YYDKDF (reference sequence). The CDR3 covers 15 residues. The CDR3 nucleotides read TGTGCCACCAGCAGAGCAGGGGTCGGTACAGATACGCAGTATTTT. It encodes CATSRAGVGTDTQYF.